The 26 T cell receptor beta chains in this list originate from one sample, sequenced in a study of T cell responses to AZD1222 COVID-19 vaccine. The data were produced by immunoSEQ multiplex PCR, yet TCRdb's version contains in-frame clones alone and is incomplete. The sample consists of fewer than 150,000 clones, approximately 88% of them appearing once. Sample: peripheral blood, taken 28 days after the second AZD1222 dose. The receptors stem from an adult who received the AZD1222 COVID-19 vaccine.

This clone has only one observation. V gene TRBV5-4 combines with J gene TRBJ2-7; 7 positions match TRBD1. Germline CDR1 SGHNT, CDR2 YYREEE (reference sequence). The CDR3 runs to 13 residues. Losses at the gene ends were 4 bases for V and 4 bases for J; bases not matched to a gene: 5. The CDR3 DNA sequence: TGTGCCAGCAGCCCGGACAGGTCGTACGAGCAGTACTTC. It translates to CASSPDRSYEQYF.

J is TRBJ2-2 and V is TRBV7-9; TRBD2 is a possible D gene (6 bases). This CDR3 comprises 14 residues. The germline CDR1 and CDR2 sequences are SEHNR and FQNEAQ (reference sequence). V was shortened by 2 bases and J by 7 bases, with 11 bases between the two germline ends. CDR3 in amino acids: CASSLKGGIGELFF. CDR3 DNA: TGTGCCAGCAGCTTAAAAGGCGGGATCGGGGAGCTGTTTTTT.

For the CDR3, the DNA is TGCAGTGCTAGTGCTGGTCCCGATTCGGGCTACGGGTACACCTTC. Protein sequence: CSASAGPDSGYGYTF. This chain connects TRBV20-1 to TRBJ1-2, with D unresolved. CDR1 and CDR2 from the germline V gene are DFQATT and SNEGSKA (reference sequence). V lost 3 bases, J lost 11 bases, and 25 bases lay in between. CDR3 length equals 15 residues.

This chain links TRBV7-2 with TRBJ2-3; TRBD1 might be the D (7 bases). The V gene's germline CDR1 is SGHTA and CDR2 FQGNSA. The CDR3 is 15 amino acids. Trimming cost V 4 bases and J 6 bases, with 17 bases left between them. The CDR3 loop is CASSSQGGLGDTQYF. Here the CDR3 DNA reads TGTGCCAGCAGCTCCCAGGGGGGCCTAGGGGATACGCAGTATTTT.

The chain has TRBV9 and TRBJ1-4; no clear D. Trimming removed 0 bases from V and 3 bases from J, with 9 bases in between. This CDR3 has 15 residues. Germline CDR1 SGDLS, CDR2 YYNGEE. This CDR3 reads CASSVGAGSNEKLFF. As DNA, the CDR3 is TGTGCCAGCAGCGTAGGTGCGGGATCTAATGAAAAACTGTTTTTT.

The V call is TRBV25-1, the J call TRBJ2-2; maybe TRBD1 (5 bases). Trimming removed 1 base at V and 2 bases at J, with 11 bases between. This CDR3 is 16 amino acids long. Germline V lookup: CDR1 MGHDK, CDR2 SYGVNS. The CDR3 loop is CASSELTDSNTGELFF. The CDR3 DNA sequence: TGTGCCAGCAGTGAATTGACAGACTCCAACACCGGGGAGCTGTTTTTT.

The V call is TRBV20-1, the J call TRBJ1-4; no clear D. V was trimmed by 3 bases and J by 5 bases, leaving 10 bases between them. This CDR3 has 13 residues. From germline, CDR1 is DFQATT and CDR2 SNEGSKA (reference sequence). The CDR3 bases are TGCAGTGCTAGTTGGGCCCAAAATGAAAAACTGTTTTTT. This gives the protein CSASWAQNEKLFF.

This clone was detected only once. This chain links TRBV6-2 or TRBV6-3 with TRBJ2-7, with D possibly matching TRBD2 (6 bases). The V end lost 4 bases, the J end lost 7 bases, and 14 bases lay between the germline ends. The CDR3 extends over 13 amino acids. Germline CDR1 and CDR2: MNHEY and SVGEGT. The CDR3 DNA sequence: TGTGCCAGCAGTTTCGGGGGTCTTTTGGAGCAGTACTTC. Its protein product is CASSFGGLLEQYF.

The gene calls are TRBV28 and TRBJ2-7, with D maybe TRBD1 (5 bases). Germline V gives CDR1 MDHEN, CDR2 SYDVKM. V dropped 5 bases and J dropped 5 bases, with 16 bases sitting between them. The CDR3 is 14 amino acids. The CDR3 loop reads CASSIETVLDEQYF. CDR3 in DNA: TGTGCCAGCAGTATAGAGACAGTTTTGGACGAGCAGTACTTC. Using reference TRBV28 and TRBJ2-7 for the parts outside the CDR3, the full variable domain is DVKVTQSSRYLVKRTGEKVFLECVQDMDHENMFWYRQDPGLGLRLIYFSYDVKMKEKGDIPEGYSVSREKKERFSLILESASTNQTSMYLCASSIETVLDEQYFGPGTRLTVT.

V gene TRBV2 combines with J gene TRBJ1-1, with a weak D call TRBD1 (5 bases). The CDR3 consists of 13 residues. Germline V gene data show CDR1 as SNHLY and CDR2 as FYNNEI. Trimming took off 7 bases at V and 1 base at J, with 10 bases between the two ends. CDR3 region: CASNLQENTEAFF. The CDR3 DNA reads TGTGCCAGCAACCTACAGGAGAACACTGAAGCTTTCTTT.

The chain joins TRBV20-1 to TRBJ1-2; no clear D gene. The V end lost 6 bases, the J end lost 4 bases, and 0 bases lay between the germline ends. The CDR3 sequence is 8 residues long. Germline CDR1 is DFQATT and CDR2 is SNEGSKA (reference sequence). CDR3 in amino acids: CSAYGYTF. The CDR3 DNA follows: TGCAGTGCCTATGGCTACACCTTC.

V and J are TRBV5-1 and TRBJ1-1; 7 positions match TRBD1. Germline CDR1 and CDR2: SGHRS and YFSETQ. The CDR3 has 14 residues. Trimming removed 4 bases from V and 4 bases from J; junction bases left unmatched: 7. The CDR3 coding sequence is TGCGCCAGCAGCAAGACAGGGAGGGGCACTGAAGCTTTCTTT. As protein: CASSKTGRGTEAFF. The entire variable domain, with the rest obtained from reference TRBV5-1 and TRBJ1-1, is as follows: KAGVTQTPRYLIKTRGQQVTLSCSPISGHRSVSWYQQTPGQGLQFLFEYFSETQRNKGNFPGRFSGRQFSNSRSEMNVSTLELGDSALYLCASSKTGRGTEAFFGQGTRLTVV.

This clone showed up many times. The chain has TRBV9 and TRBJ2-2; D is ambiguous. Trimming cost V 4 bases and J 3 bases, with 10 bases left between them. The CDR3 is 14 amino acids. CDR1 SGDLS and CDR2 YYNGEE come from the germline V gene. The CDR3 spells CASSIDGYTGELFF. CDR3 bases: TGTGCCAGCAGCATCGACGGTTACACCGGGGAGCTGTTTTTT.

This chain connects TRBV28 to TRBJ2-7; 8 bases agree with TRBD1. Germline V gene sequence: CDR1 MDHEN, CDR2 SYDVKM. V trimming: 6 bases; J trimming: 2 bases; junction bases outside the gene matches: 6. The CDR3 has 14 amino acids. The DNA of the CDR3 is TGTGCCAGCAGAAGACAGGGGAATACCTACGAGCAGTACTTC. It translates to CASRRQGNTYEQYF.

J is TRBJ1-1 and V is TRBV20-1; tentative D call: TRBD1 (5 bases). CDR1 DFQATT and CDR2 SNEGSKA come from the germline V gene (reference sequence). The V end was cut by 6 bases, the J end by 8 bases, with 13 bases between. The CDR3 sequence is 11 residues long. The CDR3 nucleotides are TGCAGTGCCCCGGGGAACAGGGAAGCTTTCTTT. Encoded protein: CSAPGNREAFF.

This chain connects TRBV12-3 or TRBV12-4 to TRBJ1-2; D unclear. The CDR3 runs 12 residues. Trimming took off 6 bases at V and 5 bases at J, with 10 bases between the two ends. CDR3 region: CASSQIGYGYTF. CDR3 sequence (DNA): TGTGCCAGCAGCCAGATAGGGTATGGCTACACCTTC.

The chain couples TRBV6-2 or TRBV6-3 to TRBJ2-1; 9 nucleotides align to TRBD1. The germline V gene encodes CDR1 MNHEY and CDR2 SVGEGT. This CDR3 region has 12 residues. With 2 bases clipped from V and 15 bases from J, the junction kept 5 bases outside the gene matches. As DNA, the CDR3 is TGTGCCAGCAGTTACATCGGGACAGGGATGTTCTTC. Amino acids: CASSYIGTGMFF.

V usage is TRBV7-9 and J usage is TRBJ2-5; 10 bases fit TRBD1. V lost 0 bases to trimming and J lost 5 bases; unmatched junction nucleotides: 6. Germline V gene lookup returns CDR1 SEHNR and CDR2 FQNEAQ (reference sequence). The CDR3 is made up of 16 amino acids. The CDR3 sequence is CASSLAATGGWETQYF. The CDR3 DNA sequence: TGTGCCAGCAGCTTAGCCGCGACAGGGGGCTGGGAGACCCAGTACTTC.

The chain combines TRBV11-2 with TRBJ1-1; the D is unclear. The V and J ends lost 3 bases and 6 bases respectively, with 5 bases between them. The CDR3 runs to 11 residues. Germline V gene sequence: CDR1 SGHAT, CDR2 FQNNGV. The CDR3 sequence is CASSFVSEAFF. CDR3 coding DNA: TGTGCCAGCAGCTTTGTCTCTGAAGCTTTCTTT.

The genes are TRBV7-2 and TRBJ1-1; D unclear. Germline values: CDR1 SGHTA, CDR2 FQGNSA. CDR3 length equals 13 residues. The ends were cut back, 2 bases at V and 7 bases at J, with 11 bases in the middle. In nucleotides, the CDR3 is TGTGCCAGCAGCTTAAATCCAGGTGGTGAAGCTTTCTTT. Its translation: CASSLNPGGEAFF.

V usage is TRBV2 and J usage is TRBJ1-1; D is undetermined. This CDR3 has 16 residues. The V end lost 2 bases, the J end lost 5 bases, and 18 bases lay between the germline ends. Germline V lookup: CDR1 SNHLY, CDR2 FYNNEI. CDR3 nucleotide sequence: TGTGCCAGCAGTGAAAGTACCCTCATAGTAGGGACTGAAGCTTTCTTT. It is translated as CASSESTLIVGTEAFF.

V and J are TRBV25-1 and TRBJ1-6, with 8 bases matching TRBD1. From germline, CDR1 is MGHDK and CDR2 SYGVNS. The CDR3 length is 14 residues. Losses at the gene ends were 6 bases for V and 10 bases for J; bases not matched to a gene: 8. The CDR3 coding sequence is TGTGCCAGCAGCCACGGGACAGGAACATCACCCCTCCACTTT. Protein sequence: CASSHGTGTSPLHF.

This rearrangement joins TRBV10-3 to TRBJ1-6; D gene uncertain. This CDR3 is built from 11 residues. Trimming took off 8 bases at V and 9 bases at J, with 8 bases between the two ends. Per the germline V gene, CDR1 is ENHRY and CDR2 is SYGVKD. This CDR3 is CAIGGISPLHF. The CDR3 DNA sequence: TGTGCCATCGGAGGGATTTCACCCCTCCACTTT.

The rearrangement links TRBV29-1 to TRBJ2-7; perhaps D is TRBD1 or TRBD2 (6 bases each). V was pared by 1 base and J by 1 base, with 14 bases between. CDR3 length: 15 amino acids. Germline-derived CDR1 and CDR2 are SQVTM and ANQGSEA. The CDR3 is CSVEGFGGDSYEQYF. DNA for the CDR3: TGCAGCGTTGAAGGATTCGGGGGCGATTCCTACGAGCAGTACTTC.

The gene calls are TRBV29-1 and TRBJ2-5; the match to TRBD2 covers 7 bases. Trimming cost V 7 bases and J 0 bases; bases outside gene matches: 8. CDR1 SQVTM and CDR2 ANQGSEA come from the germline V gene. This CDR3 region has 14 residues. The CDR3 nucleotides read TGCAGCGCCACACTAGCGAGGCACCAAGAGACCCAGTACTTC. Amino acids: CSATLARHQETQYF.

This clone was seen just once. The CDR3 loop is CASSLAGYSNQPQHF. The CDR3 bases are TGTGCCAGCAGCTTAGCAGGATATAGCAATCAGCCCCAGCATTTT. The genes are TRBV7-2 and TRBJ1-5; no reliable D call. Germline V lookup: CDR1 SGHTA, CDR2 FQGNSA. There are 15 residues in the CDR3. The V end lost 0 bases, the J end lost 0 bases, and 6 bases lay between the germline ends.